Listed here are 21 T cell receptor beta chains from one sample, sequenced in a study of cytotoxic CD8 clonotypes in ibrutinib-treated CLL. Clones were sequenced by immunoSEQ multiplex PCR, and TCRdb holds only the in-frame ones, with some missing. In the table there are 65,000 to 85,000 clones, approximately 90% of which are singletons. Source: PBMCs, taken after 12 months of ibrutinib treatment. These receptors all stem from a human donor with chronic lymphocytic leukemia.

The gene calls are TRBV6-1 and TRBJ1-2; no reliable D call. CDR3 length equals 15 residues. V gave up 8 bases and J gave up 1 base, with 17 bases separating them. Germline V gives CDR1 MNHNS, CDR2 SASEGT. The CDR3 DNA follows: TGTGCCAGCCACAACGTACCTCAATTTAACTATGGCTACACCTTC. Amino acid sequence: CASHNVPQFNYGYTF.

This chain links TRBV27 with TRBJ2-3; 8 positions match TRBD2. V lost 1 base and J lost 4; bases outside the gene matches: 7. The CDR3 is 16 amino acids. From germline, CDR1 is MNHEY and CDR2 SMNVEV (reference sequence). The CDR3 protein is CASSLYPGGPSDTQYF. In DNA, the CDR3 is TGTGCCAGCAGTTTATATCCGGGAGGGCCTTCAGATACGCAGTATTTT.

The chain couples TRBV4-1 to TRBJ1-5, with unresolved D. The germline CDR1 and CDR2 sequences are MGHRA and YSYEKL. The length of the CDR3 is 13 residues. V shed 0 bases and J shed 4 bases, with 4 bases lying between them. Here the CDR3 DNA reads TGCGCCAGCAGCCAAGATTTAAATCAGCCCCAGCATTTT. Translated, it gives CASSQDLNQPQHF.

The chain recombines TRBV2 with TRBJ1-5; 8 bases are shared with TRBD1. This CDR3 is 15 amino acids long. CDR1 and CDR2 (germline): SNHLY, FYNNEI. The V segment lost 2 bases and the J segment 6 bases; nucleotides outside the gene matches: 6. The CDR3 DNA follows: TGTGCCAGCAGTGAAAACAGGGGGATCGGTCAGCCCCAGCATTTT. Protein product: CASSENRGIGQPQHF.

The rearrangement links TRBV27 to TRBJ2-1, with D uncertain. Germline V gene sequence: CDR1 MNHEY, CDR2 SMNVEV (reference sequence). V was trimmed by 5 bases and J by 4 bases, leaving 12 bases between them. The CDR3 has 14 amino acids. CDR3 residues: CASSIGGNYNEQFF. CDR3 sequence (DNA): TGTGCCAGCAGTATTGGCGGCAATTACAATGAGCAGTTCTTC.

This clone was counted once. The chain combines TRBV30 with TRBJ1-3; 7 nucleotides align to TRBD1. The germline V gene has CDR1 GTSNPN and CDR2 SVGIG (reference sequence). The CDR3 contains 15 residues. V shed 2 bases, J shed 1 base, and the junction held 5 bases outside the gene matches. In nucleotides, the CDR3 is TGTGCCTGGAGTCAGGGGGGAAGTTCTGGAAACACCATATATTTT. It yields the protein CAWSQGGSSGNTIYF.

The chain combines TRBV6-1 with TRBJ2-7; 7 bases are shared with TRBD2. Germline V gives CDR1 MNHNS, CDR2 SASEGT. The junction had 7 bases not matched to a gene; V was cut back by 4 bases and J by 1 base. This CDR3 spans 15 amino acids. CDR3 sequence: CASSGTWGGSYEQYF. In DNA, the CDR3 is TGTGCCAGCAGTGGGACCTGGGGGGGATCCTACGAGCAGTACTTC.

V usage is TRBV10-3 and J usage is TRBJ2-1; 9 positions agree with TRBD2. The CDR3 length is 16 residues. V lost 2 bases to trimming and J lost 6 bases; unmatched junction nucleotides: 8. Germline assignment: CDR1 ENHRY and CDR2 SYGVKD. The CDR3 region has the DNA TGTGCCATCAGTGAGGGTCCTAGCGGGACCCTCAATGAGCAGTTCTTC. Its translation is CAISEGPSGTLNEQFF.

The chain combines TRBV6-5 with TRBJ1-1; possible D gene TRBD1, 5 bases. The CDR3 covers 14 residues. Germline V gives CDR1 MNHEY, CDR2 SVGAGI. V was clipped by 6 bases and J by 3 bases, with 14 bases between them. This CDR3 is CASSWDGPYTEAFF. In DNA, the CDR3 is TGTGCCAGCAGCTGGGACGGACCGTACACTGAAGCTTTCTTT.

The chain is built from TRBV6-6 and TRBJ1-4; 10 bases line up with TRBD1. The CDR3 is made up of 15 amino acids. Germline V lookup: CDR1 MNHNY, CDR2 SVGAGI (reference sequence). The V and J ends lost 6 bases and 1 base, in that order; junction bases with no gene match: 2. The CDR3 sequence is CASSGTGETNEKLFF. The CDR3 coding sequence is TGTGCCAGCAGCGGGACAGGGGAAACTAATGAAAAACTGTTTTTT.

V usage is TRBV5-1 and J usage is TRBJ2-5; 9 bases are a match to TRBD2. CDR3 length equals 15 residues. CDR1 and CDR2 (germline): SGHRS, YFSETQ. Unmatched junction bases numbered 3, after V lost 2 bases and J lost 1 base. CDR3 region: CASSFGSGSQETQYF. The CDR3 coding sequence is TGCGCCAGCAGCTTTGGTAGCGGGAGCCAAGAGACCCAGTACTTC.

V and J are TRBV28 and TRBJ1-1; no firm D call. With 4 bases removed from V and 0 bases from J, the gap between germline ends came to 6 bases. There are 13 residues in the CDR3. The germline CDR1 and CDR2 sequences are MDHEN and SYDVKM. The CDR3 loop is CASSYRMNTEAFF. For the CDR3, the DNA is TGTGCCAGCAGTTACCGGATGAACACTGAAGCTTTCTTT.

The V call is TRBV19, the J call TRBJ1-4; D is possibly TRBD1 (6 bases). Germline CDR1 and CDR2: LNHDA and SQIVND (reference sequence). The CDR3 contains 12 residues. V dropped 9 bases and J dropped 6 bases, with 11 bases sitting between them. CDR3 residues: CARGGADEKLFF. The DNA of the CDR3 is TGTGCCAGAGGGGGGGCTGATGAAAAACTGTTTTTT.

V is TRBV7-6 and J is TRBJ1-4, with D possibly being TRBD1 (5 bases). Trimming left V 1 base short and J 7 bases short, with 13 bases between. The CDR3 is made up of 15 amino acids. CDR1 SGHVS and CDR2 FNYEAQ come from the germline V gene. The CDR3 sequence is CASSLGPGLTEKLFF. In DNA form, the CDR3 reads TGTGCCAGCAGCTTAGGGCCGGGACTCACTGAAAAACTGTTTTTT. Full variable domain (rest looked up from reference TRBV7-6 and TRBJ1-4): GAGVSQSPRYKVTKRGQDVALRCDPISGHVSLYWYRQALGQGPEFLTYFNYEAQQDKSGLPNDRFSAERPEGSISTLTIQRTEQRDSAMYRCASSLGPGLTEKLFFGSGTQLSVL.

V gene TRBV5-1 combines with J gene TRBJ2-7; TRBD1 matches at 8 bases. J lost 1 base, V lost 5 bases, and 2 bases had no gene match. The CDR3 spans 13 residues. Germline CDR1 is SGHRS and CDR2 is YFSETQ. The DNA of the CDR3 is TGCGCCAGCAGGGGGACAGGATCCTACGAGCAGTACTTC. As protein: CASRGTGSYEQYF.

The chain employs TRBV25-1 and TRBJ1-1; unclear D gene. CDR1 is MGHDK and CDR2 is SYGVNS in the germline V gene. The CDR3 sequence is 14 residues long. The CDR3 region is CACKEAVAGTEAFF. The DNA of the CDR3 is TGTGCTTGCAAGGAGGCCGTGGCGGGGACTGAAGCTTTCTTT.

The sample holds a few counts of this clone. V usage is TRBV10-3 and J usage is TRBJ1-1; D might be TRBD1 (5 bases). The CDR3 sequence is 16 residues long. The germline gives CDR1 ENHRY, CDR2 SYGVKD. The ends were cut back, 2 bases at V and 5 bases at J, with 18 bases in the middle. In DNA form, the CDR3 reads TGTGCCATCAGTGAGCCGAGCAGGGTCTCCCTAACTGAAGCTTTCTTT. Protein sequence: CAISEPSRVSLTEAFF.

V usage is TRBV10-3 and J usage is TRBJ1-1; D is perhaps TRBD1 (5 bases). Deletions cut 4 bases from V and 6 bases from J, with 15 bases between. Germline V lookup: CDR1 ENHRY, CDR2 SYGVKD. The CDR3 is 14 amino acids. CDR3 in DNA: TGTGCCATCAGTGGTCAGGGTGACTTGGCTGAAGCTTTCTTT. It encodes CAISGQGDLAEAFF.

This clone has a single count. This chain uses TRBV7-9 with TRBJ1-1; TRBD1 matches 7 bases. V lost 2 bases and J lost 8; bases outside the gene matches: 8. Germline lookup yields CDR1 SEHNR and CDR2 FQNEAQ (reference sequence). This CDR3 is 14 amino acids long. The CDR3 loop is CASSLTRRGQEAFF. Here the CDR3 DNA reads TGTGCCAGCAGCTTAACTCGTCGGGGACAGGAAGCTTTCTTT.

CDR3 region: CASSLYLGDVLTF. In nucleotides, the CDR3 is TGTGCCAGCAGCTTATACCTGGGAGACGTCCTGACTTTC. V gene TRBV11-3 combines with J gene TRBJ2-6; possibly TRBD2 for D (5 bases). V lost 2 bases and J 11 bases, leaving 10 bases between the germline ends. Germline CDR1 and CDR2: SGHNT and YENEEA. This CDR3 comprises 13 residues.

In regard to this clone: Other DNA sequences in the sample encode the same CDR3. The chain is built from TRBV15 and TRBJ1-4, with TRBD1 matching over 10 bases. The CDR3 runs 14 residues. Per germline, CDR1 LNHNV and CDR2 YYDKDF (reference sequence). The trim removed 4 bases at V and 8 bases at J, leaving 4 bases unmatched. DNA for the CDR3: TGTGCCACCAGCAAGAGGACAGGGGGGGAAAAACTGTTTTTT. Its translation is CATSKRTGGEKLFF.